The 13 T cell receptor beta chains given below trace back to one sample, sequenced in a study of T-cell memory formation after mild COVID-19. TCRdb re-called the 5' RACE reads with MiXCR, one entry per CDR3 protein. This table has around 470,000 distinct CDR3 sequences, 15% to 20% appearing once. The sample taken for sequencing was PBMCs or a T cell subset sorted from them (not recorded which). The receptors originated from an adult woman who had mild COVID-19 (a few samples of this study predate the infection). Cell type and time point are not known.

The rearrangement joins TRBV6-5 to TRBJ2-7; 12 bases match TRBD2. Germline CDR1 is MNHEY and CDR2 is SVGAGI. The CDR3 is made up of 18 amino acids. The junction had 10 bases not matched to a gene; V was cut back by 0 bases and J by 4 bases. DNA of the CDR3: TGTGCCAGCAGTTACTCGAGGCTAGCGGGAGGGGGGATTTACGAGCAGTACTTC. It encodes CASSYSRLAGGGIYEQYF.

This chain uses TRBV18 with TRBJ1-1, with D possibly matching TRBD1 (6 bases). CDR3 size: 17 residues. The ends were cut back, 2 bases at V and 4 bases at J, with 20 bases in the middle. Germline CDR1 is KGHSH and CDR2 is LQKENI. The CDR3 nucleotides read TGTGCCAGCTCACCAGACAGGATCTTTGGGGGTAGCACTGAAGCTTTCTTT. Residues: CASSPDRIFGGSTEAFF.

In this sample, this clonotype turned up a few times. The chain's CDR3 is CASSLTRDRANTGELFF. CDR3 DNA: TGTGCCAGCAGCTTAACCAGGGACAGAGCGAACACCGGGGAGCTGTTTTTT. J is TRBJ2-2 and V is TRBV7-2, with TRBD1 matching 7 bases. V lost 2 bases to trimming and J lost 0 bases; unmatched junction nucleotides: 6. The CDR3 is made up of 17 amino acids. From germline, CDR1 is SGHTA and CDR2 FQGNSA.

This chain links TRBV7-9 with TRBJ1-4; tentative D call: TRBD1 (6 bases). With 2 bases removed from V and 7 bases from J, the gap between germline ends came to 17 bases. Germline-derived CDR1 and CDR2 are SEHNR and FQNEAQ (reference sequence). The CDR3 has 16 amino acids. CDR3 in DNA: TGTGCCAGCAGCTTAATATCTGGGCAGGGGAGTGAAAAACTGTTTTTT. As protein: CASSLISGQGSEKLFF.

In its sample, this clonotype was seen a few times. The chain combines TRBV20-1 with TRBJ1-2; 10 nucleotides match TRBD1. CDR1 and CDR2 (germline): DFQATT, SNEGSKA (reference sequence). The J segment lost 1 base and the V segment lost 0 bases, leaving 11 bases of the junction unmatched. The CDR3 has 18 residues. This CDR3 reads CSARDSGTGVRRNYGYTF. CDR3 DNA: TGCAGTGCTAGAGATTCCGGGACAGGGGTTCGTCGTAACTATGGCTACACCTTC.

This clonotype is a singleton in its sample. The genes are TRBV6-5 and TRBJ2-1; a weak D match, TRBD1 (7 bases). Germline CDR1 MNHEY, CDR2 SVGAGI. The CDR3 runs 14 residues. Trimming cost V 4 bases and J 8 bases, with 15 bases left between them. DNA for the CDR3: TGTGCCAGCAGTTTAACAGGGGAGGTCGATGAGCAGTTCTTC. This translates into CASSLTGEVDEQFF.

The V and J genes are TRBV7-6 and TRBJ2-5; TRBD1 agrees at 8 bases. The germline CDR1 and CDR2 sequences are SGHVS and FNYEAQ. This CDR3 is 17 amino acids long. Trimming took 1 base from V and 5 from J; bases not matched to a gene: 12. In DNA form, the CDR3 reads TGTGCCAGCAGCTTAGTAGGGGGACAGGCAATAGGCGAGACCCAGTACTTC. Amino acids: CASSLVGGQAIGETQYF. Full variable domain (outside the CDR3, taken from reference TRBV7-6 and TRBJ2-5): GAGVSQSPRYKVTKRGQDVALRCDPISGHVSLYWYRQALGQGPEFLTYFNYEAQQDKSGLPNDRFSAERPEGSISTLTIQRTEQRDSAMYRCASSLVGGQAIGETQYFGPGTRLLVL.

V is TRBV29-1 and J is TRBJ2-5; D possibly corresponds to TRBD1 (6 bases). There are 14 residues in the CDR3. In germline, CDR1 is SQVTM, CDR2 ANQGSEA. The V end lost 4 bases, the J end lost 5 bases, and 17 bases lay between the germline ends. The CDR3 protein is CSVVQDSKKETQYF. The CDR3 DNA follows: TGCAGCGTTGTGCAGGACAGTAAGAAGGAGACCCAGTACTTC.

This clonotype showed up just a few times. The chain carries TRBV12-3 or TRBV12-4 and TRBJ1-4, with D unclear. This CDR3 spans 15 amino acids. The V gene lost 7 bases and the J gene lost 6 bases, with 18 bases spanning the gap. The CDR3 loop reads CASIFGAGNDEKLFF. CDR3 coding DNA: TGTGCCAGCATTTTCGGCGCGGGGAACGATGAAAAACTGTTTTTT.

This clonotype was seen more than once but under ten times. The chain combines TRBV7-3 with TRBJ2-3, with TRBD2 identical over 12 bases. The CDR3 length is 15 residues. Germline-derived CDR1 and CDR2 are SGHTA and FQGTGA. The ends lost 5 bases at V and 4 bases at J; junction bases unmatched: 4. The CDR3 reads CASSRRTSGADTQYF. The CDR3 DNA reads TGTGCCAGCAGCCGGAGGACTAGCGGGGCAGATACGCAGTATTTT.

In this sample, this clonotype turned up a few times. The V gene is TRBV20-1, the J gene TRBJ2-7; D remains ambiguous. The CDR3 loop spans 14 amino acids. Germline assignment: CDR1 DFQATT and CDR2 SNEGSKA (reference sequence). With 0 bases removed from V and 3 bases from J, the gap between germline ends came to 12 bases. For the CDR3, the DNA is TGCAGTGCTAGAGATGCAGATCTCCTCTACGAGCAGTACTTC. Its translation: CSARDADLLYEQYF.

V gene TRBV29-1 combines with J gene TRBJ2-2; 13 bases align to TRBD2. The CDR3 length is 17 residues. Per germline, CDR1 SQVTM and CDR2 ANQGSEA. V shed 8 bases, J shed 11 bases, and the junction held 20 bases outside the gene matches. The CDR3 DNA reads as TGCAGCTCCCAGGGACTAGCGGGAAAACCGGACCTCCGAGAGCTGTTTTTT. It yields the protein CSSQGLAGKPDLRELFF.

This chain links TRBV20-1 with TRBJ2-1, with 9 bases that match TRBD1. CDR1 and CDR2 from the germline V gene are DFQATT and SNEGSKA (reference sequence). This CDR3 comprises 16 residues. J was trimmed by 2 bases and V by 5 bases; bases with no gene match: 10. In nucleotides, the CDR3 is TGCAGTGCTCCTGACCCCGGGACAGGGCCCTACAATGAGCAGTTCTTC. It specifies CSAPDPGTGPYNEQFF.